This record covers a single T cell receptor beta chain. These data are taken from a study of control samples from healthy donors and cancer patients. Trimming removed 6 bases at V and 4 bases at J, with 12 bases between. The CDR3 contains 13 residues. Produced via immunoSEQ multiplex PCR; TCRdb's table is partial and in-frame only. This table has 390,000 or so clones, 75% to 95% appearing once. J is TRBJ2-5 and V is TRBV12-3 or TRBV12-4; D is uncertain. The sample consisted of PBMCs. The receptor comes from a man aged 35 to 55 with head and neck cancer. The DNA of the CDR3 is TGTGCCAGCAGCCCGATCGAAACAGAGACCCAGTACTTC. Translation gives CASSPIETETQYF.